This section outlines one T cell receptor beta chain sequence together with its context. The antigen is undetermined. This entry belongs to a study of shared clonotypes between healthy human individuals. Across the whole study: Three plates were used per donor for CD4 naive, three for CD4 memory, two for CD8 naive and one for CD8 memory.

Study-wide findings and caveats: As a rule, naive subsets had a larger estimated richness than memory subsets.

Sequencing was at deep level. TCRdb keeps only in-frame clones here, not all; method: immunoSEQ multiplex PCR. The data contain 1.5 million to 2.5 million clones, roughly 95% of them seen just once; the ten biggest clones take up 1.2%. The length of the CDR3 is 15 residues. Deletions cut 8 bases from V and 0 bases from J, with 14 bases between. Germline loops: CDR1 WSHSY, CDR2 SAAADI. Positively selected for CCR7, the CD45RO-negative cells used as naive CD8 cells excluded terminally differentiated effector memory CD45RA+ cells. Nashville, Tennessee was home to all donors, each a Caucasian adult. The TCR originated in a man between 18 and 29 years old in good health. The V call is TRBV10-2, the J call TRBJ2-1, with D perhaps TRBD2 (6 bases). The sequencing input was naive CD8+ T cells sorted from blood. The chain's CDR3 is CASAGTSYSYNEQFF. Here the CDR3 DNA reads TGCGCCAGCGCCGGGACTTCCTACTCCTACAATGAGCAGTTCTTC.